The 17 T cell receptor beta chains in this list originate from one sample, sequenced in a study of T-cell memory formation after mild COVID-19 (dated by TCRdb to the early 2020s). Library prep was done by 5' RACE. These reads were obtained on an Illumina NovaSeq 6000. TCRdb redid the processing of the public reads, applying fastp at Q25 and MiXCR, and retained in-frame beta chains. One record per CDR3 amino acid sequence lists the most common genes and DNA. Across this sample there are some 110,000 distinct CDR3 sequences, with over 15% seen only once. The ten largest clones add up to approximately 28% of the sample. The sequenced sample consisted of PBMCs or a T cell subset sorted from them (not recorded which). Receptor source: an adult woman who had mild COVID-19 (a few samples of this study predate the infection). The sample titles of this study are shuffled in the database, so cell type and time point are left out; the donor was told from shared clones.

V gene TRBV20-1 combines with J gene TRBJ1-1, with 7 bases that match TRBD1. CDR1 and CDR2 from the germline V gene are DFQATT and SNEGSKA (reference sequence). V dropped 0 bases and J dropped 3; count of bases not matched to a gene: 7. The CDR3 consists of 15 residues. The CDR3 DNA reads as TGCAGTGCTAGAGATGTGAGGGGGCTGGACACTGAAGCTTTCTTT. Translating it yields CSARDVRGLDTEAFF.

This clonotype was picked up a small number of times. This rearrangement joins TRBV29-1 to TRBJ2-1, with 14 bases identical to TRBD2. Germline V CDR1 and CDR2: SQVTM, ANQGSEA. Trimming cost V 2 bases and J 7 bases; bases outside gene matches: 4. This CDR3 has 15 residues. Here the CDR3 DNA reads TGCAGCGTTGAATCCGGGACTAGCGGGAGTAATGAGCAGTTCTTC. As protein: CSVESGTSGSNEQFF.

The sample holds a few counts of this clonotype. The rearrangement joins TRBV7-9 to TRBJ2-1; 9 bases are shared with TRBD2. This CDR3 contains 15 residues. V shed 1 base, J shed 6 bases, and the junction held 4 bases outside the gene matches. Germline V gene data show CDR1 as SEHNR and CDR2 as FQNEAQ (reference sequence). The CDR3 here is CASSLGLAGLNEQFF. CDR3 sequence (DNA): TGTGCCAGCAGCTTAGGGCTAGCGGGACTCAATGAGCAGTTCTTC. The variable domain in full, completed from reference TRBV7-9 and TRBJ2-1, reads DTGVSQNPRHKITKRGQNVTFRCDPISEHNRLYWYRQTLGQGPEFLTYFQNEAQLEKSRLLSDRFSAERPKGSFSTLEIQRTEQGDSAMYLCASSLGLAGLNEQFFGPGTRLTVL.

A few counts support this clonotype. The chain uses TRBV12-3 or TRBV12-4 and TRBJ2-1; possibly TRBD2 for D (6 bases). CDR3 size: 15 residues. V lost 7 bases, J lost 5 bases, and 18 bases lay in between. CDR3 in DNA: TGTGCCAGCAAGAACCCCGGGACTGAAAACAATGAGCAGTTCTTC. It yields the protein CASKNPGTENNEQFF.

V gene TRBV9 combines with J gene TRBJ2-3; 8 bases are a match to TRBD1. CDR3 length equals 16 residues. Looked up from germline, CDR1 is SGDLS and CDR2 is YYNGEE. V shed 0 bases, J shed 0 bases, and the junction held 3 bases outside the gene matches. The CDR3 DNA sequence: TGTGCCAGCAGCGTAGAAGGACAGGGTAGCACAGATACGCAGTATTTT. Protein sequence: CASSVEGQGSTDTQYF.

At least ten counts were recorded for this clonotype. At one of its ends the junction is not consistent with the germline gene, which may arise from a read error. The chain uses TRBV5-1 and TRBJ1-1; D perhaps matches TRBD1 (6 bases). Germline values: CDR1 SGHRS, CDR2 YFSETQ. The CDR3 is 13 residues long. This chain's CDR3 is CASSLGGNTEAFF. The CDR3 DNA reads TGTGCCAGCAGTTTAGGGGGGAACACTGAAGCTTTCTTT.

The chain recombines TRBV20-1 with TRBJ2-7; 9 nucleotides line up with TRBD2. V was pared by 4 bases and J by 2 bases, with 3 bases of the junction left unmatched. Germline CDR1 and CDR2: DFQATT and SNEGSKA (reference sequence). This CDR3 has 13 amino acids. The DNA for the CDR3 is TGCAGTGCTATGACTAGCGGCACCTACGAGCAGTACTTC. Its protein product is CSAMTSGTYEQYF.

The chain links TRBV12-3 or TRBV12-4 to TRBJ2-7; perhaps TRBD2 as D (5 bases). This CDR3 is built from 14 residues. The V gene lost 3 bases and the J gene lost 3 bases, with 12 bases spanning the gap. The chain's CDR3 is CASSFEGVGYEQYF. The CDR3 nucleotides read TGTGCCAGCAGTTTCGAGGGAGTAGGCTACGAGCAGTACTTC.

The chain combines TRBV5-6 with TRBJ2-1; D may be TRBD2 (6 bases). Trimming removed 3 bases at V and 3 bases at J, with 13 bases between. The CDR3 is made up of 15 amino acids. The germline CDR1 and CDR2 sequences are SGHDT and YYEEEE. CDR3 sequence (DNA): TGTGCCAGCAGCTCGGGTGGCGGGAACTACAATGAGCAGTTCTTC. Translating it yields CASSSGGGNYNEQFF.

This clonotype appeared once. The chain has TRBV6-2 or TRBV6-3 and TRBJ2-7, with 11 bases lining up with TRBD2. Germline CDR1 MNHEY, CDR2 SVGEGT. This CDR3 is 14 amino acids long. J was trimmed by 5 bases and V by 2 bases; bases with no gene match: 2. The CDR3 region has the DNA TGTGCCAGCAGTTACGCGGGACTAGCGGACGAGCAGTACTTC. This sequence encodes CASSYAGLADEQYF.

This chain joins TRBV11-1 and TRBJ1-1; TRBD1 matches 11 bases. Trimming cost V 3 bases and J 5 bases; bases outside gene matches: 8. Germline V CDR1 and CDR2: SGHAT, FQDESV (reference sequence). The CDR3 contains 16 residues. In DNA, the CDR3 is TGTGCCAGCAGCTTCTGGACAGGGGGCGCTGGGACTGAAGCTTTCTTT. Translation: CASSFWTGGAGTEAFF. The whole variable domain, remainder taken from reference TRBV11-1 and TRBJ1-1, is EAEVAQSPRYKITEKSQAVAFWCDPISGHATLYWYRQILGQGPELLVQFQDESVVDDSQLPKDRFSAERLKGVDSTLKIQPAELGDSAMYLCASSFWTGGAGTEAFFGQGTRLTVV.

The sample holds a few counts of this clonotype. The chain has TRBV7-3 and TRBJ2-3; D uncertain. V lost 4 bases and J 2 bases, leaving 16 bases between the germline ends. This CDR3 is built from 16 residues. Germline V gene sequence: CDR1 SGHTA, CDR2 FQGTGA. The CDR3, as DNA: TGTGCCAGCAGCTCCCTGGGGATGGAGACCACAGATACGCAGTATTTT. It codes for CASSSLGMETTDTQYF.

This clonotype has a handful of counts. J is TRBJ2-7 and V is TRBV4-1, with 7 bases identical to TRBD2. CDR1 MGHRA and CDR2 YSYEKL come from the germline V gene. There are 16 residues in the CDR3. The V segment lost 0 bases and the J segment 0 bases; nucleotides outside the gene matches: 5. The CDR3 is CASSQDRGESSYEQYF. Here the CDR3 DNA reads TGCGCCAGCAGCCAAGATCGGGGGGAAAGCTCCTACGAGCAGTACTTC.

This clonotype appeared a few times. The V gene is TRBV15, the J gene TRBJ2-7; no clear D gene. The CDR3 runs 15 residues. The V end lost 0 bases, the J end lost 2 bases, and 11 bases lay between the germline ends. Per the germline V gene, CDR1 is LNHNV and CDR2 is YYDKDF (reference sequence). CDR3 nucleotide sequence: TGTGCCACCAGCAGAGATCCCCCCGACGCCTACGAGCAGTACTTC. It yields the protein CATSRDPPDAYEQYF. Based on the CDR3 plus reference TRBV15 and TRBJ2-7, the full variable domain is DAMVIQNPRYQVTQFGKPVTLSCSQTLNHNVMYWYQQKSSQAPKLLFHYYDKDFNNEADTPDNFQSRRPNTSFCFLDIRSPGLGDTAMYLCATSRDPPDAYEQYFGPGTRLTVT.

The chain joins TRBV6-2 or TRBV6-3 to TRBJ1-1, with 9 bases identical to TRBD1. The CDR3 runs 14 residues. J gave up 5 bases and V 4 bases, and 5 bases lay outside the gene matches. Germline V lookup: CDR1 MNHEY, CDR2 SVGEGT. DNA for the CDR3: TGTGCCAGCAGTTTGGACAGGGGACCGACTGAAGCTTTCTTT. It specifies CASSLDRGPTEAFF.

The chain links TRBV7-6 to TRBJ2-7; TRBD1 agrees at 10 bases. In germline, CDR1 is SGHVS, CDR2 FNYEAQ. J was trimmed by 3 bases and V by 3 bases; bases with no gene match: 8. This CDR3 region has 16 residues. CDR3 loop: CASSFSSGQGYYEQYF. The CDR3 region has the DNA TGTGCCAGCAGCTTTTCTTCGGGACAGGGGTACTACGAGCAGTACTTC.

The V gene is TRBV12-3 or TRBV12-4, the J gene TRBJ1-1; no clear D. Trimming cost V 5 bases and J 9 bases, with 10 bases left between them. The CDR3 covers 11 residues. The CDR3 sequence is CASSGESQAFF. CDR3 sequence (DNA): TGTGCCAGCAGTGGTGAAAGTCAAGCTTTCTTT.